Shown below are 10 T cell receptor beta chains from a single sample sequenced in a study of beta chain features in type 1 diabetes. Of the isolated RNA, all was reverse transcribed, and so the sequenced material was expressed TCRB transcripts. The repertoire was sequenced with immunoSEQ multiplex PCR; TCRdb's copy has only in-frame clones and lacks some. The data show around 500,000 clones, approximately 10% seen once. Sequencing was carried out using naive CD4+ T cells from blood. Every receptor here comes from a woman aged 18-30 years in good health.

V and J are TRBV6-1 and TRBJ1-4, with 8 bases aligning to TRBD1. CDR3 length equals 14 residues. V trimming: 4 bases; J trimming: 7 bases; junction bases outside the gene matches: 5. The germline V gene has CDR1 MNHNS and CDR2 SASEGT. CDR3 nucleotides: TGTGCCAGCAGTGTTGACAGGGGAAGTGAAAAACTGTTTTTT. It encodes CASSVDRGSEKLFF.

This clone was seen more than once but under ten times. CDR3 loop: CASSLRTGFYSGEQYV. CDR3 nucleotide sequence: TGTGCCAGCAGCCTGCGGACAGGGTTCTACTCTGGCGAGCAGTACGTC. V gene TRBV28 combines with J gene TRBJ2-7; the match to TRBD1 covers 8 bases. The ends lost 6 bases at V and 6 bases at J; junction bases unmatched: 16. Germline CDR1 reads MDHEN; CDR2 reads SYDVKM. This CDR3 is 16 amino acids long.

In DNA form, the CDR3 reads TGTGCCAGCAGCGTAGGAAGGAGGCACACTGAAGCTTTCTTT. It encodes CASSVGRRHTEAFF. This sequence joins TRBV9 and TRBJ1-1; D gene uncertain. The ends were cut back, 0 bases at V and 3 bases at J, with 9 bases in the middle. CDR3 length: 14 amino acids. Germline V CDR1 and CDR2: SGDLS, YYNGEE.

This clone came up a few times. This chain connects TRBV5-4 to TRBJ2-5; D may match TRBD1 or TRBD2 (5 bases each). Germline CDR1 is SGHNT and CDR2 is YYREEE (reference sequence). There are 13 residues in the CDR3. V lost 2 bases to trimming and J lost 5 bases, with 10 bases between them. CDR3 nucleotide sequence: TGTGCCAGCAGCTTCACGGGGCGGGAGACCCAGTACTTC. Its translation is CASSFTGRETQYF.

The CDR3 nucleotides read TGCGCCAGCGCCGTGACCTGGCGGAACTATGGCTACACCTTC. Translation gives CASAVTWRNYGYTF. The chain links TRBV5-1 to TRBJ1-2; D unclear. V lost 7 bases and J lost 2, with 15 bases in between. From germline, CDR1 is SGHRS and CDR2 YFSETQ. CDR3 size: 14 residues. Filled out from reference TRBV5-1 and TRBJ1-2, the complete variable domain reads KAGVTQTPRYLIKTRGQQVTLSCSPISGHRSVSWYQQTPGQGLQFLFEYFSETQRNKGNFPGRFSGRQFSNSRSEMNVSTLELGDSALYLCASAVTWRNYGYTFGSGTRLTVV.

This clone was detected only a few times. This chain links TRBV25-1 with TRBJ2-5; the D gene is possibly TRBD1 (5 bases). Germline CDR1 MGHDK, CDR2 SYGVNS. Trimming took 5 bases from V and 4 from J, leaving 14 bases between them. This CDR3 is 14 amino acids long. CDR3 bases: TGTGCCAGCAGTAATCGCCAAAGGGGAGAGACCCAGTACTTC. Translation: CASSNRQRGETQYF. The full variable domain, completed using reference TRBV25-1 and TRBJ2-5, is EADIYQTPRYLVIGTGKKITLECSQTMGHDKMYWYQQDPGMELHLIHYSYGVNSTEKGDLSSESTVSRIRTEHFPLTLESARPSHTSQYLCASSNRQRGETQYFGPGTRLLVL.

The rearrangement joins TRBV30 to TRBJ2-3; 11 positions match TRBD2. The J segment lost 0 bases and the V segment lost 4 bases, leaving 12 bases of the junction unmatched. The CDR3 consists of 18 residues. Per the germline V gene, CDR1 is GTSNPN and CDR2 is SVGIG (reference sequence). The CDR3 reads CAWNLQRTSGYSTDTQYF. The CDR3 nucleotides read TGTGCCTGGAATTTACAAAGGACTAGCGGGTACAGCACAGATACGCAGTATTTT.

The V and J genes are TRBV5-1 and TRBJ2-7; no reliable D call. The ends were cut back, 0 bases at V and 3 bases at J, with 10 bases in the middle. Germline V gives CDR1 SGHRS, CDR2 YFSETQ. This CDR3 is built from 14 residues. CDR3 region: CASSLEVVSYEQYF. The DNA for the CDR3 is TGCGCCAGCAGCTTGGAAGTGGTAAGCTACGAGCAGTACTTC. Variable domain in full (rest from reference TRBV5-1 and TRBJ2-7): KAGVTQTPRYLIKTRGQQVTLSCSPISGHRSVSWYQQTPGQGLQFLFEYFSETQRNKGNFPGRFSGRQFSNSRSEMNVSTLELGDSALYLCASSLEVVSYEQYFGPGTRLTVT.

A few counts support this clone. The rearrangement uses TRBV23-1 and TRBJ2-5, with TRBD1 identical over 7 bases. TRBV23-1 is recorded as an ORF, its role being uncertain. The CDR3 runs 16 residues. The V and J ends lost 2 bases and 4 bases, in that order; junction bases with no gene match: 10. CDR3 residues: CASSQPSTGMGETQYF. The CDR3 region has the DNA TGCGCCAGCAGTCAACCCTCGACAGGGATGGGAGAGACCCAGTACTTC.

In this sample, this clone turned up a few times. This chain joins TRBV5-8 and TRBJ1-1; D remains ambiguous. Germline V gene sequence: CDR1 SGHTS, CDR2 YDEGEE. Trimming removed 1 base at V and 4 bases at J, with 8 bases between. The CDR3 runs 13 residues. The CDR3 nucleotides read TGTGCCAGCAGCTTGCTCCGGAGCACTGAAGCTTTCTTT. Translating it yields CASSLLRSTEAFF.